This T cell receptor beta chain appears in the sequencing data of a study of breast tumors, draining lymph nodes, adjacent tissues. Points from the study as a whole: Tumor and nontumor repertoires were significantly more similar in luminal-like than in basal-like breast cancer. Tumor T cell lymph node origin was a supported hypothesis, not proven. Tumor TCR diversity was below lymph nodes but above nontumor tissue. Most tumor T cells seemingly derive from lymph node, then expand in tumor.

This clonotype was counted many times. Antigen: not known. Germline V gives CDR1 ENHRY, CDR2 SYGVKD. The CDR3 extends over 14 amino acids. Trimming pared 4 bases from V and 0 bases from J, leaving 9 bases between. Breast cancer patients provided tissue from their axillary draining lymph nodes. TCRdb reprocessed the multiplex PCR reads via MiXCR and lists one record per CDR3 protein. The sample records 200,000 or so distinct CDR3 sequences, over 25% being singletons. The sequence was obtained from a female donor with breast cancer. Some clones in this sample may be carry-over from other donors' samples. This chain uses TRBV10-3 with TRBJ2-5; possibly TRBD1 or TRBD2 for D (5 bases each). The source material was axillary lymph node tissue. For the CDR3, the DNA is TGTGCCATCAGTGCGGGACCGAACCAAGAGACCCAGTACTTC. Protein: CAISAGPNQETQYF.